The 18 T cell receptor beta chains below come from one sample, sequenced in a study. Treg sorting used a CD4+CD25+CD127-/low gate. TRBV12-4/TRBJ1-2 clonotypes were amplified with adaptor-ligated barcode primers. TCRdb re-analysed the multiplex PCR reads in MiXCR, keeping a single row per CDR3 protein. Of about 700 distinct CDR3 sequences listed, under 4.5% are singletons. Source material: Tregs sorted from blood. Receptors were obtained from a female donor with breast cancer.

By sample share, this clonotype is large. V gene TRBV12-3 or TRBV12-4 combines with J gene TRBJ1-2, with no clear D. V was pared by 9 bases and J by 1 base, with 6 bases between. This CDR3 has 11 amino acids. This CDR3 reads CASQDNYGYTF. The CDR3 DNA reads as TGTGCCAGTCAGGATAACTATGGCTACACCTTC.

By frequency in the sample, this clonotype is medium-sized. The chain links TRBV12-3 or TRBV12-4 to TRBJ1-2, with no clear D. This CDR3 spans 13 amino acids. Trimming took 3 bases from V and 2 from J, leaving 7 bases between them. CDR3 residues: CASSFDGNYGYTF. For the CDR3, the DNA is TGTGCCAGCAGTTTCGACGGAAACTATGGCTACACCTTC.

Sample share makes this clonotype medium-sized (0.01 to 0.1%). J is TRBJ1-2 and V is TRBV12-3 or TRBV12-4; 9 bases map to TRBD1. V lost 3 bases, J lost 0 bases, and 5 bases stayed unmatched. The CDR3 has 16 amino acids. CDR3 amino acids: CASSFRDRVANYGYTF. The CDR3 nucleotides are TGTGCCAGCAGTTTTCGGGACAGGGTAGCTAACTATGGCTACACCTTC.

By frequency in the sample, this clonotype is medium-sized. The CDR3 is CASSLPLQISYTF. The DNA of the CDR3 is TGTGCCAGCAGCCTCCCACTCCAAATAAGCTACACCTTC. This chain uses TRBV12-3 or TRBV12-4 with TRBJ1-2, with unresolved D. V shed 6 bases and J shed 9 bases, with 17 bases lying between them. This CDR3 is 13 amino acids long.

This clonotype is judged large. The chain's CDR3 is CASSLEAYGYTF. CDR3 nucleotide sequence: TGTGCCAGCAGTTTGGAAGCTTATGGCTACACCTTC. The chain links TRBV12-3 or TRBV12-4 to TRBJ1-2, with D uncertain. V lost 3 bases to trimming and J lost 5 bases, with 7 bases between them. The CDR3 contains 12 residues.

This clonotype qualifies as medium-sized (0.01 to 0.1%). The chain joins TRBV12-3 or TRBV12-4 to TRBJ1-2; 7 nucleotides line up with TRBD1. The CDR3 has 15 residues. The ends lost 3 bases at V and 8 bases at J; junction bases unmatched: 12. CDR3 bases: TGTGCCAGCAGTTTCATCTTTTGGGGACAGCACGGCTACACCTTC. Protein sequence: CASSFIFWGQHGYTF.

In this sample, this clonotype turned up many times. The V and J genes are TRBV12-3 or TRBV12-4 and TRBJ1-2; 10 bases map to TRBD1. The CDR3 spans 14 residues. V shed 2 bases and J 8 bases; nucleotides not matched to a gene: 5. The CDR3 DNA reads TGTGCCAGCAGTTTACAGGGACAGGGGAAAGGCTACACCTTC. This sequence encodes CASSLQGQGKGYTF.

By proportion, this clonotype is large (0.1 to 1%). The V gene is TRBV12-3 or TRBV12-4, the J gene TRBJ1-2; TRBD1 might be the D (6 bases). The CDR3 is 13 residues long. Between the trimmed V and J ends, which lost 4 bases and 4 bases, there was a span of 10 bases. CDR3 DNA: TGTGCCAGCAGTTACAGGGTCTTCTATGGCTACACCTTC. Its translation: CASSYRVFYGYTF.

This clonotype is classed as medium-sized (0.01 to 0.1%). This rearrangement joins TRBV12-3 or TRBV12-4 to TRBJ1-2; the D is unclear. This CDR3 is built from 17 residues. Trimming removed 3 bases from V and 0 bases from J, with 17 bases in between. The DNA of the CDR3 is TGTGCCAGCAGTTTTCGGGTCTTCACCGCCGCTAACTATGGCTACACCTTC. Translating gives CASSFRVFTAANYGYTF.

This clonotype ranks as medium-sized. This chain connects TRBV12-3 or TRBV12-4 to TRBJ1-2, with unresolved D. The CDR3 is 11 residues long. Trimming left V 6 bases short and J 7 bases short, with 9 bases between. CDR3: CASSSTVGYTF. The CDR3 DNA is TGTGCCAGCAGCTCCACGGTTGGCTACACCTTC.

This clonotype was observed once. The rearrangement links TRBV12-3 or TRBV12-4 to TRBJ1-2; 8 bases agree with TRBD1. This CDR3 region has 16 residues. V dropped 6 bases and J dropped 7; count of bases not matched to a gene: 16. The CDR3 sequence: CASRPTGVELTSGYTF. CDR3 nucleotides: TGTGCCAGCAGACCGACAGGGGTCGAGCTAACTAGTGGCTACACCTTC.

In this sample, this clonotype is medium-sized. This chain uses TRBV12-3 or TRBV12-4 with TRBJ1-2; D might be TRBD1 (5 bases). The CDR3 is 14 residues long. Trimming left V 6 bases short and J 4 bases short, with 15 bases between. CDR3 amino acids: CASSPNGDAYGYTF. In DNA, the CDR3 is TGTGCCAGCAGCCCAAACGGGGACGCCTATGGCTACACCTTC.

By frequency in the sample, this clonotype is medium-sized (0.01 to 0.1%). The V call is TRBV12-3 or TRBV12-4, the J call TRBJ1-2, with 9 bases identical to TRBD1. V was pared by 4 bases and J by 11 bases, with 11 bases of the junction left unmatched. This CDR3 comprises 14 residues. The CDR3 loop reads CASSWGQGNPAYTF. The CDR3 DNA sequence: TGTGCCAGCAGTTGGGGACAGGGAAACCCTGCGTACACCTTC.

In its sample, this clonotype ranks as medium-sized (0.01 to 0.1%). V and J are TRBV12-3 or TRBV12-4 and TRBJ1-2; D is unresolved. V was clipped by 4 bases and J by 4 bases, with 10 bases between them. The CDR3 runs to 13 residues. The CDR3, as DNA: TGTGCCAGCAGTTACCGGGCCTCCTATGGCTACACCTTC. It codes for CASSYRASYGYTF.

This clonotype rates as medium-sized (0.01 to 0.1%). V and J are TRBV12-3 or TRBV12-4 and TRBJ1-2; a weak D match, TRBD1 (5 bases). V was shortened by 2 bases and J by 2 bases, with 12 bases between the two germline ends. The CDR3 extends over 15 amino acids. Here the CDR3 DNA reads TGTGCCAGCAGTTTATCGGCAGGGAAGAACTATGGCTACACCTTC. Its protein product is CASSLSAGKNYGYTF.

This clonotype ranks as medium-sized. The chain combines TRBV12-3 or TRBV12-4 with TRBJ1-2, with 9 bases fitting TRBD1. After removal of 6 bases from V and 8 bases from J, the junction contained 13 bases not matched to a gene. This CDR3 spans 15 amino acids. In nucleotides, the CDR3 is TGTGCCAGCAGCGTCGCGGGACAGGGAAATCAGGGCTACACCTTC. Protein: CASSVAGQGNQGYTF.

This clonotype rates as medium-sized (0.01 to 0.1%). The chain recombines TRBV12-3 or TRBV12-4 with TRBJ1-2; D gene ambiguous. The CDR3 contains 13 residues. Deletions cut 3 bases from V and 8 bases from J, with 13 bases between. CDR3 amino acids: CASSFSPLRGYTF. DNA for the CDR3: TGTGCCAGCAGTTTCTCACCGCTCCGGGGCTACACCTTC.

Many counts were recorded for this clonotype. The chain uses TRBV12-3 or TRBV12-4 and TRBJ1-2; D is unresolved. Trimming removed 4 bases from V and 3 bases from J, with 9 bases in between. The CDR3 runs 13 residues. The CDR3 here is CASSSDLYYGYTF. DNA for the CDR3: TGTGCCAGCAGTTCTGACTTATACTATGGCTACACCTTC.